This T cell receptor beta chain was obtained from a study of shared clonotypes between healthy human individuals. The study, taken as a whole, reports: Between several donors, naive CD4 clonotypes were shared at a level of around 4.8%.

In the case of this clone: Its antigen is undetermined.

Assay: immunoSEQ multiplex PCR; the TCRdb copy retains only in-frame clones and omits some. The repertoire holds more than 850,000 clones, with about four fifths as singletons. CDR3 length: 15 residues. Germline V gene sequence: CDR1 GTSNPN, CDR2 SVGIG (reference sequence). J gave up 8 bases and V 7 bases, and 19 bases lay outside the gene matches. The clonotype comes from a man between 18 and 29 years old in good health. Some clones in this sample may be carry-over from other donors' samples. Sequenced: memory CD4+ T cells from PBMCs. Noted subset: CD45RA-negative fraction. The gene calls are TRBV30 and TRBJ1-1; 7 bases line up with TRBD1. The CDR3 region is CASQGGDSLLSEAFF. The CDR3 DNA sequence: TGTGCCTCCCAAGGGGGGGACAGCCTTCTCTCCGAAGCTTTCTTT.